A selection of T cell receptor beta chains follows, all from one sample in a study of CD8+ T cells in alopecia areata. Here immunoSEQ multiplex PCR was the method, and the copy in TCRdb shows in-frame clones only, minus some. The data show 200,000 to 250,000 clones, around 66% seen once. This material consisted of CD4+ T cells sorted from blood, taken at week 4, from a patient treated with tofacitinib. These receptors all come from a human donor with alopecia areata. Both conserved end residues are part of each CDR3. Fields, in order: D gene, J gene, V gene, clone size, CDR3 protein, CDR3 DNA. A D gene is named only where the DNA matches it firmly. Part of the rows lack a size; the others show once, few, many or a class for expanded clones.

d_call: NA; j_call: TRBJ1-5; v_call: TRBV30; clone_size: NA; cdr3_aa: CAWRPGGNQPQHF; cdr3_nt: TGTGCCTGGAGGCCGGGGGGCAATCAGCCCCAGCATTTT
d_call: NA; j_call: TRBJ2-3; v_call: TRBV25-1; clone_size: few; cdr3_aa: CASRSWDTQYF; cdr3_nt: TGTGCCAGCAGATCGTGGGATACGCAGTATTTT
d_call: NA; j_call: TRBJ2-5; v_call: TRBV6-5; clone_size: few; cdr3_aa: CASSWPGEETQYF; cdr3_nt: TGTGCCAGCAGTTGGCCCGGGGAGGAGACCCAGTACTTC
d_call: NA; j_call: TRBJ1-4; v_call: TRBV7-2; clone_size: once; cdr3_aa: CASSFGQFATNEKLFF; cdr3_nt: TGTGCCAGCAGCTTCGGACAGTTCGCAACTAATGAAAAACTGTTTTTT
d_call: NA; j_call: TRBJ1-1; v_call: TRBV2; clone_size: NA; cdr3_aa: CASLKGVNTEAFF; cdr3_nt: TGTGCCAGCCTGAAGGGGGTGAACACTGAAGCTTTCTTT
d_call: NA; j_call: TRBJ1-2; v_call: TRBV25-1; clone_size: NA; cdr3_aa: CASSVAENYGYTF; cdr3_nt: TGTGCCAGCAGTGTGGCAGAGAACTATGGCTACACCTTC
d_call: TRBD2; j_call: TRBJ2-5; v_call: TRBV30; clone_size: NA; cdr3_aa: CAWRRGLGVETQYF; cdr3_nt: TGTGCCTGGAGGCGCGGACTAGGGGTAGAGACCCAGTACTTC
d_call: NA; j_call: TRBJ1-6; v_call: TRBV18; clone_size: NA; cdr3_aa: CASSPRSGRSPLHF; cdr3_nt: TGTGCCAGCTCACCACGGTCGGGGAGATCACCCCTCCACTTT
d_call: NA; j_call: TRBJ2-1; v_call: TRBV15; clone_size: NA; cdr3_aa: CATSGYRVGNEQFF; cdr3_nt: TGTGCCACCAGCGGTTACAGGGTCGGCAATGAGCAGTTCTTC
d_call: NA; j_call: TRBJ1-4; v_call: TRBV4-1; clone_size: NA; cdr3_aa: CASSQEPLGGKRDEKLFF; cdr3_nt: TGCGCCAGCAGCCAAGAGCCGTTGGGGGGGAAAAGAGATGAAAAACTGTTTTTT
d_call: TRBD1; j_call: TRBJ1-6; v_call: TRBV25-1; clone_size: once; cdr3_aa: CASWTGGDSPLHF; cdr3_nt: TGTGCCAGCTGGACAGGTGGGGATTCACCCCTCCACTTT
d_call: NA; j_call: TRBJ1-1; v_call: TRBV11-3; clone_size: NA; cdr3_aa: CASSRGGDTEAFF; cdr3_nt: TGTGCCAGCAGCAGGGGTGGTGACACTGAAGCTTTCTTT
d_call: TRBD2; j_call: TRBJ2-5; v_call: TRBV7-2; clone_size: NA; cdr3_aa: CASSFDSNLLAGVETQYF; cdr3_nt: TGTGCCAGCAGCTTCGACTCGAATCTCCTAGCGGGGGTAGAGACCCAGTACTTC
d_call: TRBD2; j_call: TRBJ2-7; v_call: TRBV7-6; clone_size: few; cdr3_aa: CASSLGTRFEQYF; cdr3_nt: TGTGCCAGCAGCCTCGGGACTAGGTTCGAGCAGTACTTC
d_call: NA; j_call: TRBJ2-7; v_call: TRBV29-1; clone_size: NA; cdr3_aa: CSVGTSYEQYF; cdr3_nt: TGCAGCGTTGGGACCTCCTACGAGCAGTACTTC
d_call: NA; j_call: TRBJ1-5; v_call: TRBV5-1; clone_size: NA; cdr3_aa: CASSLTLNQPQHF; cdr3_nt: TGCGCCAGCAGCTTGACCCTCAATCAGCCCCAGCATTTT
d_call: NA; j_call: TRBJ2-7; v_call: TRBV6-5; clone_size: NA; cdr3_aa: CASSPWGSRYEQYF; cdr3_nt: TGTGCCAGCAGCCCATGGGGTTCTCGCTACGAGCAGTACTTC
d_call: NA; j_call: TRBJ2-5; v_call: TRBV5-6; clone_size: NA; cdr3_aa: CASSRPGGAGQETQYF; cdr3_nt: TGTGCCAGCAGCCGGCCAGGGGGAGCGGGGCAAGAGACCCAGTACTTC
d_call: TRBD1; j_call: TRBJ1-4; v_call: TRBV5-1; clone_size: NA; cdr3_aa: CASSIGTGYEKLFF; cdr3_nt: TGCGCCAGCAGCATCGGGACAGGCTATGAAAAACTGTTTTTT
d_call: NA; j_call: TRBJ2-2; v_call: TRBV29-1; clone_size: NA; cdr3_aa: CSVESGWGTGELFF; cdr3_nt: TGCAGCGTTGAGTCCGGGTGGGGCACCGGGGAGCTGTTTTTT
d_call: NA; j_call: TRBJ2-5; v_call: TRBV29-1; clone_size: NA; cdr3_aa: CSVALGPETQYF; cdr3_nt: TGCAGCGTTGCGTTGGGTCCGGAGACCCAGTACTTC
d_call: NA; j_call: TRBJ2-1; v_call: TRBV12-5; clone_size: NA; cdr3_aa: CASGLPGQDNEQFF; cdr3_nt: TGTGCTAGTGGTTTACCGGGACAAGACAATGAGCAGTTCTTC
d_call: NA; j_call: TRBJ1-3; v_call: TRBV30; clone_size: NA; cdr3_aa: CAWRSSVTIYF; cdr3_nt: TGTGCCTGGAGATCGTCGGTAACCATATATTTT
d_call: TRBD1; j_call: TRBJ1-6; v_call: TRBV20-1; clone_size: few; cdr3_aa: CSAPDRASLHF; cdr3_nt: TGCAGTGCCCCGGACAGGGCCAGCCTCCACTTT
d_call: NA; j_call: TRBJ2-5; v_call: TRBV6-6; clone_size: NA; cdr3_aa: CASSSREETQYF; cdr3_nt: TGTGCCAGCAGTTCCCGGGAGGAGACCCAGTACTTC
d_call: TRBD2; j_call: TRBJ2-2; v_call: TRBV14; clone_size: NA; cdr3_aa: CASSQGPSGEAIGTGELFF; cdr3_nt: TGTGCCAGCAGCCAAGGGCCCAGCGGGGAGGCTATTGGAACCGGGGAGCTGTTTTTT
d_call: NA; j_call: TRBJ2-1; v_call: TRBV6-1; clone_size: few; cdr3_aa: CASIAARGLSYNEQFF; cdr3_nt: TGTGCCAGCATTGCAGCTAGGGGCCTCTCCTACAATGAGCAGTTCTTC
d_call: NA; j_call: TRBJ2-7; v_call: TRBV15; clone_size: NA; cdr3_aa: CATSRGDLAYEQYF; cdr3_nt: TGTGCCACCAGCAGAGGGGACTTGGCCTACGAGCAGTACTTC
d_call: NA; j_call: TRBJ2-1; v_call: TRBV13; clone_size: NA; cdr3_aa: CASSLAFPNEQFF; cdr3_nt: TGTGCCAGCAGCTTAGCCTTCCCCAATGAGCAGTTCTTC
d_call: TRBD1; j_call: TRBJ1-2; v_call: TRBV7-8; clone_size: NA; cdr3_aa: CASSATGGLGGYTF; cdr3_nt: TGTGCCAGCAGCGCGACAGGGGGATTAGGCGGCTACACCTTC
d_call: NA; j_call: TRBJ1-1; v_call: TRBV6-5; clone_size: NA; cdr3_aa: CASSYVGYTEAFF; cdr3_nt: TGTGCCAGCAGTTACGTGGGTTACACTGAAGCTTTCTTT
d_call: TRBD1; j_call: TRBJ1-2; v_call: TRBV10-3; clone_size: NA; cdr3_aa: CASIGGTGQSSLTF; cdr3_nt: TGTGCCTCCATTGGCGGGACAGGGCAAAGTTCTCTGACCTTC
d_call: TRBD2; j_call: TRBJ2-3; v_call: TRBV5-1; clone_size: few; cdr3_aa: CASSLAGGATSTDTQYF; cdr3_nt: TGCGCCAGCAGCCTAGCGGGGGGTGCCACTAGCACAGATACGCAGTATTTT
d_call: NA; j_call: TRBJ2-3; v_call: TRBV10-3; clone_size: NA; cdr3_aa: CAISESTSGRPDTQYF; cdr3_nt: TGTGCCATCAGTGAGTCGACGAGTGGGAGACCAGATACGCAGTATTTT
d_call: NA; j_call: TRBJ1-1; v_call: TRBV29-1; clone_size: few; cdr3_aa: CSVEKGGVNTEAFF; cdr3_nt: TGCAGCGTTGAAAAGGGGGGGGTTAACACTGAAGCTTTCTTT
d_call: NA; j_call: TRBJ2-2; v_call: TRBV6-6; clone_size: few; cdr3_aa: CASRRGALGGELFF; cdr3_nt: TGTGCCAGCAGGAGAGGAGCTCTGGGCGGGGAGCTGTTTTTT
d_call: NA; j_call: TRBJ2-1; v_call: TRBV7-2; clone_size: few; cdr3_aa: CASSPTDYNEQFF; cdr3_nt: TGTGCCAGCAGCCCGACAGATTACAATGAGCAGTTCTTC
d_call: NA; j_call: TRBJ1-6; v_call: TRBV7-2; clone_size: NA; cdr3_aa: CASSPRWTDSPLHF; cdr3_nt: TGTGCCAGCAGCCCCAGGTGGACAGATTCACCCCTCCACTTT
d_call: NA; j_call: TRBJ1-5; v_call: TRBV30; clone_size: NA; cdr3_aa: CAWSVLYQPQHF; cdr3_nt: TGTGCCTGGAGTGTATTGTATCAGCCCCAGCATTTT
d_call: NA; j_call: TRBJ1-5; v_call: TRBV7-2; clone_size: NA; cdr3_aa: CASSLSSSNQPQHF; cdr3_nt: TGTGCCAGCAGCCTTTCAAGTTCAAATCAGCCCCAGCATTTT
d_call: NA; j_call: TRBJ2-5; v_call: TRBV29-1; clone_size: NA; cdr3_aa: CSVEVVRAETQYF; cdr3_nt: TGCAGCGTTGAAGTGGTAAGGGCAGAGACCCAGTACTTC
d_call: TRBD1; j_call: TRBJ1-1; v_call: TRBV19; clone_size: NA; cdr3_aa: CASSTKQGRTEAFF; cdr3_nt: TGTGCCAGTAGTACAAAACAGGGGCGGACTGAAGCTTTCTTT
d_call: NA; j_call: TRBJ2-5; v_call: TRBV30; clone_size: NA; cdr3_aa: CAWSTWETQYF; cdr3_nt: TGTGCCTGGAGTACCTGGGAGACCCAGTACTTC